This T cell receptor (beta chain) was sequenced in a study of regulatory T cells in long-lasting Graves disease. Noted time point: newly diagnosed GD, antithyroid drugs for less than 3 months. RNA isolated from PBMCs was used to make the TCR library. Roughly 10 milliliters of peripheral blood were taken and placed in EDTA tubes. With respect to this clonotype: With only one base between it and a far larger clone, this is likely a read error.

Through Arm-PCR of CDR3 regions and iRepertoire HTBI primers, TCR beta libraries were built. TCRdb passed the multiplex PCR reads through MiXCR, listing each CDR3 protein once. This table holds approximately 470,000 distinct CDR3 sequences, 16% found once. This sample also appeared in a second study, on T cells in Graves' hyperthyroidism and ophthalmopathy.

This receptor was taken from a man aged 35 to 55 with Graves disease. The source was peripheral blood mononuclear cells (PBMCs), collected at new diagnosis, from a patient treated with antithyroid drugs.

The CDR3 coding sequence is TGTGCCAGCTCACCTCGGGCCCTCCACGAGCAGTTCTTC. This codes for CASSPRALHEQFF. The rearrangement links TRBV18 to TRBJ2-1, with D uncertain. The CDR3 is 13 residues long. Germline CDR1 reads KGHSH; CDR2 reads LQKENI. V was cut by 3 bases and J by 10 bases, with 13 bases left in between.